These 13 T cell receptor beta chains were sequenced from one sample in a study of cytomegalovirus exposure and HLA in healthy donors. The PCR made use of 60 Vbeta and 13 Jbeta primers. Sequencing used immunoSEQ multiplex PCR; TCRdb keeps in-frame clones, though not all of them. Seen here are approximately 97,000 clones, around 86% observed once, and the top ten hold approximately 4%. What was sequenced was PBMCs. These receptors were collected from a woman in her 70s in good health and CMV-seropositive.

The gene calls are TRBV19 and TRBJ1-4; D possibly corresponds to TRBD1 (5 bases). The V and J ends lost 6 bases and 5 bases respectively, with 22 bases between them. From germline, CDR1 is LNHDA and CDR2 SQIVND (reference sequence). The CDR3 runs 17 residues. This chain's CDR3 is CASSPIAQGDRNEKLFF. CDR3 nucleotide sequence: TGTGCCAGTAGCCCGATTGCTCAGGGCGACCGGAATGAAAAACTGTTTTTT.

The rearrangement uses TRBV5-6 and TRBJ2-1, with TRBD2 matching over 8 bases. The V and J ends lost 2 bases and 9 bases, in that order; junction bases with no gene match: 7. The CDR3 is made up of 14 amino acids. The germline V gene encodes CDR1 SGHDT and CDR2 YYEEEE. CDR3 bases: TGTGCCAGCAGCTTCCCGGGAGGGCCTGGTGAGCAGTTCTTC. Residues: CASSFPGGPGEQFF. The entire variable domain, with the rest obtained from reference TRBV5-6 and TRBJ2-1, is as follows: DAGVTQSPTHLIKTRGQQVTLRCSPKSGHDTVSWYQQALGQGPQFIFQYYEEEERQRGNFPDRFSGHQFPNYSSELNVNALLLGDSALYLCASSFPGGPGEQFFGPGTRLTVL.

The chain has TRBV27 and TRBJ1-2; 7 positions agree with TRBD1. After removal of 6 bases from V and 5 bases from J, the junction contained 12 bases not matched to a gene. Germline V gene lookup returns CDR1 MNHEY and CDR2 SMNVEV (reference sequence). The CDR3 consists of 15 residues. The DNA of the CDR3 is TGTGCCAGCAGCGACGTCGGGACAGCTTCTTATGGCTACACCTTC. It yields the protein CASSDVGTASYGYTF.

V usage is TRBV2 and J usage is TRBJ2-3, with D tentatively TRBD1 (6 bases). The germline V gene encodes CDR1 SNHLY and CDR2 FYNNEI. CDR3 size: 13 residues. With 3 bases removed from V and 6 bases from J, the gap between germline ends came to 10 bases. CDR3 in amino acids: CASSEDSSDTQYF. As DNA, the CDR3 is TGTGCCAGCAGTGAGGACAGTTCGGATACGCAGTATTTT.

This clone has just a few counts. J is TRBJ2-5 and V is TRBV6-6, with D possibly being TRBD1 (5 bases). The V end was cut by 4 bases, the J end by 4 bases, with 16 bases between. Germline V gene lookup returns CDR1 MNHNY and CDR2 SVGAGI (reference sequence). There are 15 residues in the CDR3. The CDR3 region is CASSSFVGRGETQYF. The CDR3 region has the DNA TGTGCCAGCAGTTCCTTCGTGGGAAGGGGAGAGACCCAGTACTTC.

The chain carries TRBV5-1 and TRBJ2-1; D not resolved. Germline lookup yields CDR1 SGHRS and CDR2 YFSETQ. This CDR3 is built from 14 residues. Trimming pared 0 bases from V and 4 bases from J, leaving 8 bases between. The CDR3 nucleotides are TGCGCCAGCAGCTTGGAACAGATATACAATGAGCAGTTCTTC. Its protein product is CASSLEQIYNEQFF.

Notes on this clone: This CDR3 is also generated by other DNA sequences in the sample. The V gene is TRBV2, the J gene TRBJ1-5; the match to TRBD1 covers 7 bases. This CDR3 has 16 amino acids. Trimming took 4 bases from V and 6 from J; bases not matched to a gene: 12. Germline values: CDR1 SNHLY, CDR2 FYNNEI. The CDR3 loop is CASSGIGQGVGQPQHF. Written as DNA, the CDR3 is TGTGCCAGCAGTGGAATTGGGCAGGGGGTGGGTCAGCCCCAGCATTTT.

The chain recombines TRBV7-2 with TRBJ1-5, with 7 bases lining up with TRBD1. The germline CDR1 and CDR2 sequences are SGHTA and FQGNSA. This CDR3 comprises 14 residues. With V trimmed by 4 bases and J by 3 bases, 3 bases remained unmatched. The CDR3 DNA reads as TGTGCCAGCAGCTCAACAGGGGTCAATCAGCCCCAGCATTTT. The encoded protein is CASSSTGVNQPQHF. The full variable domain, rest sourced from reference TRBV7-2 and TRBJ1-5, is GAGVSQSPSNKVTEKGKDVELRCDPISGHTALYWYRQSLGQGLEFLIYFQGNSAPDKSGLPSDRFSAERTGGSVSTLTIQRTQQEDSAVYLCASSSTGVNQPQHFGDGTRLSIL.

The gene calls are TRBV5-5 and TRBJ2-1; the match to TRBD2 covers 10 bases. Germline CDR1 reads SGHKS; CDR2 reads YYEKEE (reference sequence). This CDR3 comprises 17 residues. The V gene end was trimmed by 4 bases and the J gene end by 4 bases; junction bases not matched to a gene: 11. The CDR3 nucleotides read TGTGCCAGCAGCCCGGTTACCGGGACTAGCGCGTACAATGAGCAGTTCTTC. This sequence encodes CASSPVTGTSAYNEQFF.

V gene TRBV6-5 combines with J gene TRBJ2-2, with 10 positions matching TRBD1. Germline values: CDR1 MNHEY, CDR2 SVGAGI. This CDR3 has 16 amino acids. V gave up 1 base and J gave up 5 bases; unmatched junction bases: 4. Here the CDR3 reads CASSYWRTGGTGELFF. The CDR3 DNA reads TGTGCCAGCAGTTACTGGAGGACAGGGGGAACCGGGGAGCTGTTTTTT.

A few counts support this clone. The J gene is TRBJ2-7, the V gene TRBV7-9; D uncertain. Germline CDR1 and CDR2: SEHNR and FQNEAQ (reference sequence). The CDR3 covers 13 residues. V lost 2 bases, J lost 1 base, and 6 bases lay in between. The CDR3 loop reads CASSLPRSYEQYF. DNA for the CDR3: TGTGCCAGCAGCTTACCCAGGTCCTACGAGCAGTACTTC.

This chain joins TRBV4-1 and TRBJ2-2, with 8 positions matching TRBD2. Germline assignment: CDR1 MGHRA and CDR2 YSYEKL. The ends lost 0 bases at V and 0 bases at J; junction bases unmatched: 3. The CDR3 totals 17 residues. DNA of the CDR3: TGCGCCAGCAGCCAAGATAGTAGCGGGACGAACACCGGGGAGCTGTTTTTT. As protein: CASSQDSSGTNTGELFF.

V and J are TRBV18 and TRBJ2-5, with no clear D. The CDR3 is 15 residues long. The germline V gene has CDR1 KGHSH and CDR2 LQKENI. The V end was cut by 4 bases, the J end by 0 bases, with 12 bases between. CDR3 DNA sequence: TGTGCCAGCTCACTAATGACCGGGTACCAAGAGACCCAGTACTTC. It translates to CASSLMTGYQETQYF.